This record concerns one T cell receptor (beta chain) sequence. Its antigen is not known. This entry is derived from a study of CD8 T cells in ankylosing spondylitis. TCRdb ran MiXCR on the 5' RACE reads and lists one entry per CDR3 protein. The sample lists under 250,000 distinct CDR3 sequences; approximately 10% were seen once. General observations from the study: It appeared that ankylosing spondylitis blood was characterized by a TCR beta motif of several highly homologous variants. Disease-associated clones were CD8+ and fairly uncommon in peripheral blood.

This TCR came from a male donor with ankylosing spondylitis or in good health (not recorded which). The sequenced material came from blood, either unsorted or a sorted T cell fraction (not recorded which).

The CDR3 is CASTNGETQYF. The CDR3 nucleotides are TGTGCCAGCACTAATGGAGAGACCCAGTACTTC. The chain employs TRBV6-2 or TRBV6-3 and TRBJ2-5; no clear D gene. The CDR3 runs 11 residues. Trimming pared 7 bases from V and 4 bases from J, leaving 7 bases between. Germline V CDR1 and CDR2: MNHEY, SVGEGT.